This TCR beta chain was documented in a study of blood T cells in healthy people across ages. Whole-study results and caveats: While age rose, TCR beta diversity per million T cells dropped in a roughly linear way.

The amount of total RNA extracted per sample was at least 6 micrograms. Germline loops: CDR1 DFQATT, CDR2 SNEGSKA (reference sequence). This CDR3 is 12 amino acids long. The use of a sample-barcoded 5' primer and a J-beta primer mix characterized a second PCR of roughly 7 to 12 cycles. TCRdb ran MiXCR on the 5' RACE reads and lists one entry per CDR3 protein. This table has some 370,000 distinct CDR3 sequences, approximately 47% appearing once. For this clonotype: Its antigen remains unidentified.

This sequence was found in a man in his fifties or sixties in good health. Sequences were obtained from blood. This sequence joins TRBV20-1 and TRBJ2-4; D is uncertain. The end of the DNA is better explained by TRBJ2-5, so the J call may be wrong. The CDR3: CSARVGAETQYF. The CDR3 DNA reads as TGCAGTGCTAGAGTCGGAGCCGAGACCCAGTACTTC.